These 32 T cell receptor beta chains originate from one sample sequenced in a study of cytomegalovirus exposure and HLA in healthy donors. Primers included in the PCR were 60 Vbeta and 13 Jbeta primers. The protocol was immunoSEQ multiplex PCR, while the TCRdb copy is restricted to in-frame clones and leaves out a portion. Found here are about 98,000 clones, roughly 77% of them singletons; the top ten hold roughly 1.5%. Sequencing was performed on PBMCs. The receptors derive from a man aged 35 to 55 in good health and CMV-seronegative.

This clone was observed once. The rearrangement uses TRBV2 and TRBJ1-4, with D uncertain. CDR1 is SNHLY and CDR2 is FYNNEI in the germline V gene. Trimming left V 7 bases short and J 8 bases short, with 11 bases between. This CDR3 comprises 12 residues. CDR3 coding DNA: TGTGCCAGCACCGGGTTCGGGGAAAAACTGTTTTTT. Encoded protein: CASTGFGEKLFF.

V usage is TRBV30 and J usage is TRBJ1-2; 7 bases are a match to TRBD1. This CDR3 contains 12 residues. In germline, CDR1 is GTSNPN, CDR2 SVGIG (reference sequence). V lost 4 bases, J lost 8 bases, and 7 bases stayed unmatched. For the CDR3, the DNA is TGTGCCTGGACGCCAGGGGGAGAAGGCTACACCTTC. Translation: CAWTPGGEGYTF.

This clone was counted only a few times. This chain joins TRBV28 and TRBJ1-5; 7 bases are a match to TRBD1. Trimming cost V 6 bases and J 7 bases; bases outside gene matches: 9. The CDR3 is 14 residues long. Germline V gives CDR1 MDHEN, CDR2 SYDVKM. CDR3 loop: CASRTGSLGQPQHF. The CDR3 region has the DNA TGTGCCAGCAGGACAGGGTCCCTCGGGCAGCCCCAGCATTTT.

The rearrangement uses TRBV6-5 and TRBJ2-1; 11 bases line up with TRBD2. Per germline, CDR1 MNHEY and CDR2 SVGAGI. V was clipped by 0 bases and J by 7 bases; unmatched bases: 5. The CDR3 covers 16 residues. Written as DNA, the CDR3 is TGTGCCAGCAGTTACTCTGCTAGCGGGGGGCCTAATGAGCAGTTCTTC. Translated: CASSYSASGGPNEQFF.

This clone was counted a few times. The V gene is TRBV11-3, the J gene TRBJ2-2, with D uncertain. Germline CDR1 reads SGHNT; CDR2 reads YENEEA. The V end lost 2 bases, the J end lost 6 bases, and 7 bases lay between the germline ends. The CDR3 spans 13 residues. The CDR3 loop reads CASSLNFPGELFF. The CDR3 region has the DNA TGTGCCAGCAGCTTAAACTTCCCCGGGGAGCTGTTTTTT.

V usage is TRBV5-4 and J usage is TRBJ2-5, with D unclear. The germline CDR1 and CDR2 sequences are SGHNT and YYREEE (reference sequence). Trimming removed 6 bases from V and 2 bases from J, with 8 bases in between. This CDR3 has 12 amino acids. The CDR3: CASTGQQETQYF. The DNA of the CDR3 is TGTGCCAGCACGGGTCAACAAGAGACCCAGTACTTC.

The table lists this clone with a count of one. The chain joins TRBV7-9 to TRBJ2-7; a weak D match, TRBD1 (6 bases). CDR3 size: 14 residues. Germline lookup yields CDR1 SEHNR and CDR2 FQNEAQ (reference sequence). V lost 5 bases and J lost 3, with 14 bases in between. In DNA, the CDR3 is TGTGCCAGCAGCGATCGGACAGCCAACTACGAGCAGTACTTC. This encodes CASSDRTANYEQYF. The full variable domain, in which reference TRBV7-9 and TRBJ2-7 provide the parts outside the CDR3, is DTGVSQNPRHKITKRGQNVTFRCDPISEHNRLYWYRQTLGQGPEFLTYFQNEAQLEKSRLLSDRFSAERPKGSFSTLEIQRTEQGDSAMYLCASSDRTANYEQYFGPGTRLTVT.

This clone occurred a few times. This sequence joins TRBV6-5 and TRBJ2-7; D call uncertain. The CDR3 is made up of 14 amino acids. The ends were cut back, 7 bases at V and 2 bases at J, with 15 bases in the middle. The V gene's germline CDR1 is MNHEY and CDR2 SVGAGI. The CDR3 reads CASKTSYGPYEQYF. The DNA of the CDR3 is TGTGCCAGCAAAACCTCCTACGGTCCCTACGAGCAGTACTTC.

The chain links TRBV7-2 to TRBJ1-6; D gene uncertain. CDR3 length: 16 amino acids. Germline V gene lookup returns CDR1 SGHTA and CDR2 FQGNSA. The V end lost 5 bases, the J end lost 4 bases, and 15 bases lay between the germline ends. CDR3 sequence reads: CASSTSGRGYNSPLHF. The CDR3 region has the DNA TGTGCCAGCAGCACTAGCGGACGGGGATATAATTCACCCCTCCACTTT. Full variable domain (remainder filled in from reference TRBV7-2 and TRBJ1-6): GAGVSQSPSNKVTEKGKDVELRCDPISGHTALYWYRQSLGQGLEFLIYFQGNSAPDKSGLPSDRFSAERTGGSVSTLTIQRTQQEDSAVYLCASSTSGRGYNSPLHFGNGTRLTVT.

This sequence joins TRBV30 and TRBJ1-5, with TRBD1 matching over 8 bases. Germline CDR1 and CDR2: GTSNPN and SVGIG (reference sequence). This CDR3 spans 12 amino acids. V was clipped by 5 bases and J by 5 bases; unmatched bases: 2. CDR3 residues: CAWDRGDQPQHF. The CDR3 DNA sequence: TGTGCCTGGGACAGGGGAGATCAGCCCCAGCATTTT.

The V call is TRBV7-2, the J call TRBJ2-3; 12 nucleotides match TRBD2. CDR3 length equals 16 residues. Per germline, CDR1 SGHTA and CDR2 FQGNSA. Trimming removed 4 bases from V and 2 bases from J; junction bases left unmatched: 4. CDR3 amino acids: CASSSGLAGFTDTQYF. CDR3 DNA: TGTGCCAGCAGCTCCGGACTAGCGGGGTTCACAGATACGCAGTATTTT.

V is TRBV13 and J is TRBJ2-5; no reliable D call. The germline V gene encodes CDR1 PRHDT and CDR2 FYEKMQ (reference sequence). V lost 2 bases and J lost 0, with 7 bases in between. This CDR3 spans 14 amino acids. The CDR3 protein is CASSLSTDQETQYF. The CDR3 DNA is TGTGCCAGCAGCTTATCCACGGACCAAGAGACCCAGTACTTC. The variable domain in full, completed from reference TRBV13 and TRBJ2-5, reads AAGVIQSPRHLIKEKRETATLKCYPIPRHDTVYWYQQGPGQDPQFLISFYEKMQSDKGSIPDRFSAQQFSDYHSELNMSSLELGDSALYFCASSLSTDQETQYFGPGTRLLVL.

This chain links TRBV10-3 with TRBJ2-2, with 8 positions matching TRBD1. CDR1 ENHRY and CDR2 SYGVKD come from the germline V gene. With 6 bases clipped from V and 1 base from J, the junction kept 7 bases outside the gene matches. There are 16 residues in the CDR3. As DNA, the CDR3 is TGTGCCATCAGGGGGGGACAGGCGGAGAACACCGGGGAGCTGTTTTTT. Amino acid sequence: CAIRGGQAENTGELFF.

The chain joins TRBV14 to TRBJ2-3; D may be TRBD1 (6 bases). Trimming left V 7 bases short and J 6 bases short, with 14 bases between. There are 13 residues in the CDR3. Looked up from germline, CDR1 is SGHDN and CDR2 is FVKESK. This CDR3 is CASTRGGRDTQYF. The CDR3 nucleotides are TGTGCCAGCACCCGAGGGGGTCGGGATACGCAGTATTTT.

The chain employs TRBV5-8 and TRBJ2-1; 9 nucleotides align to TRBD2. CDR1 SGHTS and CDR2 YDEGEE come from the germline V gene. This CDR3 spans 16 amino acids. The J segment lost 2 bases and the V segment lost 0 bases, leaving 3 bases of the junction unmatched. The CDR3 sequence: CASSLGVAGAYNEQFF. The CDR3 coding sequence is TGTGCCAGCAGCTTGGGGGTAGCGGGGGCCTACAATGAGCAGTTCTTC.

The chain uses TRBV27 and TRBJ1-1; D remains unclear. V was cut by 3 bases and J by 0 bases, with 11 bases left in between. Germline lookup yields CDR1 MNHEY and CDR2 SMNVEV (reference sequence). The CDR3 contains 15 residues. CDR3 sequence (DNA): TGTGCCAGCAGTTTGAGACTGATGATGAACACTGAAGCTTTCTTT. Its translation is CASSLRLMMNTEAFF.

This clone was counted a single time. The chain uses TRBV10-3 and TRBJ2-1, with D maybe TRBD2 (5 bases). V lost 8 bases and J 6 bases, leaving 11 bases between the germline ends. The CDR3 totals 12 residues. Germline V gene sequence: CDR1 ENHRY, CDR2 SYGVKD. CDR3 sequence: CAIQSGINEQFF. The CDR3 nucleotides are TGTGCCATCCAAAGCGGAATCAATGAGCAGTTCTTC.

V and J are TRBV7-2 and TRBJ2-7; maybe TRBD2 (5 bases). The CDR3 spans 15 residues. Per germline, CDR1 SGHTA and CDR2 FQGNSA. V shed 3 bases and J shed 0 bases, with 12 bases lying between them. The CDR3 DNA reads TGTGCCAGCAGCTTTCGGGGATCTTCCTCCTACGAGCAGTACTTC. This translates into CASSFRGSSSYEQYF.

V gene TRBV4-1 combines with J gene TRBJ1-1, with a tentative D call TRBD1 (5 bases). V was pared by 3 bases and J by 4 bases, with 9 bases between. The CDR3 has 13 amino acids. Germline values: CDR1 MGHRA, CDR2 YSYEKL. The CDR3 DNA is TGCGCCAGCAGCCACAGGGAATTCACTGAAGCTTTCTTT. This encodes CASSHREFTEAFF.

V usage is TRBV5-1 and J usage is TRBJ1-1, with 7 bases aligning to TRBD1. Trimming cost V 4 bases and J 3 bases; bases outside gene matches: 6. The CDR3 runs 14 residues. CDR1 SGHRS and CDR2 YFSETQ come from the germline V gene. The CDR3 DNA reads as TGCGCCAGCAGCCCGGGGACAGAGCACACTGAAGCTTTCTTT. This codes for CASSPGTEHTEAFF.

The rearrangement links TRBV7-8 to TRBJ2-1; D not certain. Deletions cut 1 base from V and 7 bases from J, with 8 bases between. CDR3 length: 13 amino acids. CDR1 is SGHVS, CDR2 FQNEAQ, per germline. The CDR3 DNA reads TGTGCCAGCAGCTTAGGAGGTCATAATGAGCAGTTCTTC. Its protein product is CASSLGGHNEQFF.

This clone was counted once. A junction boundary mismatches the germline segment, possibly from a read error. This chain uses TRBV28 with TRBJ1-2; D is perhaps TRBD1 (5 bases). Germline V gives CDR1 MDHEN, CDR2 SYDVKM. CDR3 size: 12 residues. In DNA, the CDR3 is TGTGCCAGCAGTTTACCGTTGACAGACCTTCTCTTC. This codes for CASSLPLTDLLF.

V is TRBV6-1 and J is TRBJ2-1; 10 bases are a match to TRBD2. The junction had 5 bases not matched to a gene; V was cut back by 1 base and J by 8 bases. This CDR3 comprises 15 residues. The germline CDR1 and CDR2 sequences are MNHNS and SASEGT. CDR3 sequence: CASSEGASGGHEQFF. The CDR3 nucleotides are TGTGCCAGCAGTGAAGGGGCTAGCGGGGGCCATGAGCAGTTCTTC.

This chain joins TRBV6-5 and TRBJ2-7, with D uncertain. The CDR3 has 13 residues. Trimming removed 2 bases from V and 2 bases from J, with 7 bases in between. CDR1 is MNHEY and CDR2 is SVGAGI in the germline V gene. The CDR3 coding sequence is TGTGCCAGCAGTTACGACTCTACCTACGAGCAGTACTTC. Its protein product is CASSYDSTYEQYF.

The chain links TRBV7-9 to TRBJ2-1; a possible D gene is TRBD2 (5 bases). Germline CDR1 and CDR2: SEHNR and FQNEAQ (reference sequence). The CDR3 extends over 14 amino acids. Trimming left V 0 bases short and J 9 bases short, with 12 bases between. Here the CDR3 reads CASSLALREFEQFF. DNA of the CDR3: TGTGCCAGCAGCTTAGCGTTACGGGAATTTGAGCAGTTCTTC.

The chain couples TRBV5-5 to TRBJ2-3; 7 bases agree with TRBD1. Trimming removed 6 bases from V and 7 bases from J; junction bases left unmatched: 20. This CDR3 has 17 amino acids. Per the germline V gene, CDR1 is SGHKS and CDR2 is YYEKEE (reference sequence). The DNA of the CDR3 is TGTGCCAGCACCCCCCAGGGGGACACCCCCGCAGGACATACGCAGTATTTT. It codes for CASTPQGDTPAGHTQYF.

The J gene is TRBJ2-1, the V gene TRBV7-4, with D possibly matching TRBD1 (6 bases). CDR1 SGHVT and CDR2 SQSDAQ come from the germline V gene. V was shortened by 3 bases and J by 0 bases, with 21 bases between the two germline ends. CDR3 length equals 19 residues. As DNA, the CDR3 is TGTGCCAGCAGCTTTAGTTCGTGGGGGCAGGGGTGCTCCTACAATGAGCAGTTCTTC. Its translation: CASSFSSWGQGCSYNEQFF.

This clone appeared a single time. The chain employs TRBV4-1 and TRBJ2-2; 7 bases agree with TRBD1. The CDR3 sequence is 14 residues long. Trimming removed 5 bases from V and 2 bases from J; junction bases left unmatched: 2. Germline loops: CDR1 MGHRA, CDR2 YSYEKL. In DNA, the CDR3 is TGCGCCAGCAGCTCAGGGGGAAACACCGGGGAGCTGTTTTTT. It codes for CASSSGGNTGELFF.

The rearrangement links TRBV9 to TRBJ1-1, with TRBD1 matching over 10 bases. The CDR3 loop spans 15 amino acids. The germline V gene has CDR1 SGDLS and CDR2 YYNGEE. V gave up 1 base and J gave up 7 bases; unmatched junction bases: 7. For the CDR3, the DNA is TGTGCCAGCAGCGTATTCGGGGACAGGGGTGGTGAAGCTTTCTTT. This encodes CASSVFGDRGGEAFF. Variable domain in full (rest from reference TRBV9 and TRBJ1-1): DSGVTQTPKHLITATGQRVTLRCSPRSGDLSVYWYQQSLDQGLQFLIQYYNGEERAKGNILERFSAQQFPDLHSELNLSSLELGDSALYFCASSVFGDRGGEAFFGQGTRLTVV.

The genes are TRBV7-2 and TRBJ1-1, with a tentative D call TRBD1 (6 bases). Germline V gene lookup returns CDR1 SGHTA and CDR2 FQGNSA. The length of the CDR3 is 13 residues. The V gene lost 3 bases and the J gene lost 4 bases, with 9 bases spanning the gap. In DNA, the CDR3 is TGTGCCAGCAGCTTGGACAGACTCACTGAAGCTTTCTTT. It yields the protein CASSLDRLTEAFF. The entire variable domain, with the rest obtained from reference TRBV7-2 and TRBJ1-1, is as follows: GAGVSQSPSNKVTEKGKDVELRCDPISGHTALYWYRQSLGQGLEFLIYFQGNSAPDKSGLPSDRFSAERTGGSVSTLTIQRTQQEDSAVYLCASSLDRLTEAFFGQGTRLTVV.

This chain uses TRBV6-4 with TRBJ2-7; D is ambiguous. V was cut by 7 bases and J by 1 base, with 5 bases left in between. The CDR3 has 11 residues. The germline gives CDR1 MRHNA, CDR2 SNTAGT. The DNA of the CDR3 is TGTGCCAGCACGGAGTCCTACGAGCAGTACTTC. Residues: CASTESYEQYF.

This rearrangement joins TRBV2 to TRBJ1-5; TRBD1 matches 7 bases. The germline gives CDR1 SNHLY, CDR2 FYNNEI. There are 15 residues in the CDR3. Losses at the gene ends were 5 bases for V and 6 bases for J; bases not matched to a gene: 10. The CDR3 DNA sequence: TGTGCCAGCAGTCAAGTAAAACAGGGGACTCAGCCCCAGCATTTT. It is translated as CASSQVKQGTQPQHF.